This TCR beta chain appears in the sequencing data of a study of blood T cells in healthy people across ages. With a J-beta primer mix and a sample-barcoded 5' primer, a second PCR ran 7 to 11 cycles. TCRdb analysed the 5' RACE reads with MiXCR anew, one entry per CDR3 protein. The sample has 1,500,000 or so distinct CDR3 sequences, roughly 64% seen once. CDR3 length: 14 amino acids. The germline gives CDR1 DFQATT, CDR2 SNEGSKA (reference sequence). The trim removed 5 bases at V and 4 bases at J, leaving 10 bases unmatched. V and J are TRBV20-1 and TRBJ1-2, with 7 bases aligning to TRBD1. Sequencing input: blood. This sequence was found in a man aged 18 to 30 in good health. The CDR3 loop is CSARSWDRPYGYTF. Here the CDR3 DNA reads TGCAGTGCTCGTAGCTGGGACAGACCCTATGGCTACACCTTC.